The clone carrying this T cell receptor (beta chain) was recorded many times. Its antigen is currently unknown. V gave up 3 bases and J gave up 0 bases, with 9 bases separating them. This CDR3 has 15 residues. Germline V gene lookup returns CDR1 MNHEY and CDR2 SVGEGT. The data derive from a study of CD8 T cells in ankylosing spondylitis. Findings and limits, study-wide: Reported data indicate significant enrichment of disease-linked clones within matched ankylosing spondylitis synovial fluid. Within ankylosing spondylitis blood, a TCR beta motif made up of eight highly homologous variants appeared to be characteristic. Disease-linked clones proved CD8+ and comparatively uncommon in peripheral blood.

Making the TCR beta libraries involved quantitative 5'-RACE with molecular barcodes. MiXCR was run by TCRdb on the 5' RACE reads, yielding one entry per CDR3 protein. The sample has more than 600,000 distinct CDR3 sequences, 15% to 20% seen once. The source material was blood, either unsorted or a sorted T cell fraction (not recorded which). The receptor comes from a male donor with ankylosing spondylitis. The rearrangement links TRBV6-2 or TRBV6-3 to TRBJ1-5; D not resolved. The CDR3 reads CASSYGTVSNQPQHF. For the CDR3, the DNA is TGTGCCAGCAGTTATGGAACCGTTAGCAATCAGCCCCAGCATTTT.